Presented here are 26 T cell receptor beta chains from one specimen sequenced in a study of identical twins. From the 5' RACE reads, TCRdb called clonotypes with MiXCR, one entry per CDR3 protein. The sample shows 700,000 to 950,000 distinct CDR3 sequences, around 12% of them seen only once. The sample also formed part of further work on yellow fever vaccine responses in identical twins.

The sequenced sample consisted of PBMCs. The receptors were sampled from a woman in her late teens or twenties in good health.

The V gene is TRBV4-1, the J gene TRBJ2-5; 10 bases are a match to TRBD2. The germline V gene encodes CDR1 MGHRA and CDR2 YSYEKL. The J segment lost 1 base and the V segment lost 0 bases, leaving 2 bases of the junction unmatched. The CDR3 totals 16 residues. The CDR3 reads CASSQEWTSGQETQYF. CDR3 coding DNA: TGCGCCAGCAGCCAAGAGTGGACTAGCGGCCAAGAGACCCAGTACTTC.

J is TRBJ2-3 and V is TRBV6-1; D remains unclear. CDR1 and CDR2 from the germline V gene are MNHNS and SASEGT. This CDR3 has 13 residues. Trimming removed 2 bases from V and 4 bases from J, with 7 bases in between. The CDR3, as DNA: TGTGCCAGCAGTGAACTAGTGGCAGATACGCAGTATTTT. It translates to CASSELVADTQYF.

The chain couples TRBV14 to TRBJ1-1; 7 nucleotides line up with TRBD1. The CDR3 runs 15 residues. Germline CDR1 and CDR2: SGHDN and FVKESK. V trimming: 4 bases; J trimming: 5 bases; junction bases outside the gene matches: 10. The CDR3 DNA reads TGTGCCAGCAGCCGGCGACAGGGCGTTAGTACTGAAGCTTTCTTT. This gives the protein CASSRRQGVSTEAFF.

This clonotype has more than one count but fewer than ten. The chain uses TRBV20-1 and TRBJ2-7, with a weak D call TRBD1 (6 bases). Germline CDR1 is DFQATT and CDR2 is SNEGSKA (reference sequence). V was clipped by 4 bases and J by 0 bases, with 10 bases between them. CDR3 length: 13 residues. Here the CDR3 DNA reads TGCAGTGCTAACCCGGGACACTCCTACGAGCAGTACGTC. Its translation is CSANPGHSYEQYV.

Comments on this clonotype: A much larger clone lies one base from this, so it may be a read error. The chain recombines TRBV27 with TRBJ2-3; 10 bases line up with TRBD1. This CDR3 comprises 18 residues. The V gene end was trimmed by 6 bases and the J gene end by 4 bases; junction bases not matched to a gene: 16. Germline V lookup: CDR1 MNHEY, CDR2 SMNVEV (reference sequence). CDR3 residues: CASSGQGGSGSYADTQYF. In DNA, the CDR3 is TGTGCCAGCAGCGGACAGGGGGGGTCGGGAAGCTACGCAGATACGCAGTATTTT.

The table lists this clonotype with many counts. CDR3 nucleotide sequence: TGTGCCAGCAGCCATCGGGACAGGAGGCTGAATGAGCAGTTCTTC. Translated, it gives CASSHRDRRLNEQFF. J is TRBJ2-1 and V is TRBV3-1, with TRBD1 matching 8 bases. V was clipped by 3 bases and J by 7 bases; unmatched bases: 8. The germline V gene has CDR1 LGHDT and CDR2 YNNKEL (reference sequence). CDR3 length: 15 amino acids.

This clonotype has a count of ten or more. The CDR3 protein is CATSPDHEGLNSPLHF. In nucleotides, the CDR3 is TGTGCCACCAGCCCCGACCACGAGGGGTTGAATTCACCCCTCCACTTT. V gene TRBV15 combines with J gene TRBJ1-6; D may be TRBD1 (5 bases). The germline V gene encodes CDR1 LNHNV and CDR2 YYDKDF (reference sequence). The CDR3 totals 16 residues. Trimming took off 5 bases at V and 7 bases at J, with 18 bases between the two ends.

This clonotype was recorded many times. The V gene is TRBV20-1, the J gene TRBJ2-1, with D uncertain. Germline-derived CDR1 and CDR2 are DFQATT and SNEGSKA (reference sequence). The CDR3 consists of 11 residues. V lost 2 bases, J lost 7 bases, and 6 bases lay in between. CDR3 region: CSARLLNEQFF. The CDR3 nucleotides read TGCAGTGCTAGACTTTTGAATGAGCAGTTCTTC.

This clonotype has just a few counts. The chain couples TRBV5-1 to TRBJ1-4; D perhaps matches TRBD1 (5 bases). This CDR3 is built from 16 residues. Trimming removed 3 bases at V and 8 bases at J, with 20 bases between. Per germline, CDR1 SGHRS and CDR2 YFSETQ. CDR3: CASSWGPGRMEEKLFF. The CDR3 DNA follows: TGCGCCAGCAGCTGGGGCCCGGGGAGGATGGAAGAAAAACTGTTTTTT.

This chain joins TRBV6-1 and TRBJ2-7; 9 nucleotides agree with TRBD1. Unmatched junction bases numbered 8, after V lost 3 bases and J lost 5 bases. This CDR3 comprises 15 residues. Germline V gene sequence: CDR1 MNHNS, CDR2 SASEGT. The CDR3 sequence: CASSDRGTGNHEQYF. The CDR3 DNA sequence: TGTGCCAGCAGTGATCGCGGGACAGGGAACCACGAGCAGTACTTC.

A few counts support this clonotype. The V and J genes are TRBV12-5 and TRBJ2-1; no clear D gene. Germline CDR1 is LGHNT and CDR2 is FRNRAP. There are 14 residues in the CDR3. With 7 bases removed from V and 1 base from J, the gap between germline ends came to 11 bases. Written as DNA, the CDR3 is TGTGCTAGTGCCCCCCGAGTTTCCTACAATGAGCAGTTCTTC. This encodes CASAPRVSYNEQFF.

J is TRBJ2-1 and V is TRBV11-2; unclear D gene. The CDR3 is made up of 14 amino acids. V was shortened by 0 bases and J by 7 bases, with 10 bases between the two germline ends. Germline lookup yields CDR1 SGHAT and CDR2 FQNNGV. CDR3 nucleotides: TGTGCCAGCAGCTTAGATTTGGTTTGGAATGAGCAGTTCTTC. Protein product: CASSLDLVWNEQFF.

This clonotype turned up a few times. The chain combines TRBV11-1 with TRBJ2-7; D might be TRBD2 (6 bases). CDR3 size: 15 residues. Germline loops: CDR1 SGHAT, CDR2 FQDESV (reference sequence). Trimming removed 0 bases at V and 4 bases at J, with 13 bases between. CDR3 amino acids: CASSLAGSRGYEQYV. The CDR3 DNA follows: TGTGCCAGCAGCTTAGCGGGGTCCCGGGGGTACGAGCAGTACGTC.

The V and J genes are TRBV28 and TRBJ2-7; no firm D call. Germline loops: CDR1 MDHEN, CDR2 SYDVKM. This CDR3 has 14 amino acids. The V gene lost 7 bases and the J gene lost 4 bases, with 17 bases spanning the gap. Here the CDR3 DNA reads TGTGCCAGCACCCCCGCCGGGCCTCTATACGAGCAGTACTTC. It yields the protein CASTPAGPLYEQYF.

This clonotype was found many times. This chain links TRBV12-3 or TRBV12-4 with TRBJ1-1; 7 nucleotides match TRBD1. J was trimmed by 10 bases and V by 4 bases; bases with no gene match: 3. The CDR3 consists of 11 residues. The CDR3 here is CASSSRGGAFF. Here the CDR3 DNA reads TGTGCCAGCAGTTCCAGGGGGGGAGCTTTCTTT.

The gene calls are TRBV4-1 and TRBJ2-6; 7 bases are a match to TRBD1. Germline CDR1 and CDR2: MGHRA and YSYEKL. The CDR3 spans 17 residues. With V trimmed by 2 bases and J by 1 base, 5 bases remained unmatched. The CDR3 loop reads CASSQRRQGSGANVLTF. Written as DNA, the CDR3 is TGCGCCAGCAGCCAACGACGACAGGGTTCTGGGGCCAACGTCCTGACTTTC.

The DNA of the CDR3 is TGTGCCAGCAAGACAGGGATGAACACTGAAGCTTTCTTT. Translating gives CASKTGMNTEAFF. The gene calls are TRBV28 and TRBJ1-1; TRBD1 matches at 7 bases. Germline V gene sequence: CDR1 MDHEN, CDR2 SYDVKM. The ends lost 7 bases at V and 0 bases at J; junction bases unmatched: 2. This CDR3 region has 13 residues.

The rearrangement uses TRBV18 and TRBJ1-2; D might be TRBD1 (6 bases). The CDR3 is 13 residues long. Trimming pared 3 bases from V and 8 bases from J, leaving 13 bases between. Germline-derived CDR1 and CDR2 are KGHSH and LQKENI. In DNA, the CDR3 is TGTGCCAGCTCACCCACCGGACAGCTGGGCTACACCTTC. This gives the protein CASSPTGQLGYTF. The whole variable domain, remainder taken from reference TRBV18 and TRBJ1-2, is NAGVMQNPRHLVRRRGQEARLRCSPMKGHSHVYWYRQLPEEGLKFMVYLQKENIIDESGMPKERFSAEFPKEGPSILRIQQVVRGDSAAYFCASSPTGQLGYTFGSGTRLTVV.

This rearrangement joins TRBV19 to TRBJ2-7; TRBD1 matches at 11 bases. This CDR3 spans 13 amino acids. Germline CDR1 reads LNHDA; CDR2 reads SQIVND (reference sequence). The junction had 5 bases not matched to a gene; V was cut back by 9 bases and J by 4 bases. CDR3 sequence reads: CASEGQGAYEQYF. CDR3 in DNA: TGTGCCAGCGAAGGACAGGGGGCTTACGAGCAGTACTTC.

This sequence joins TRBV3-1 and TRBJ2-3, with 8 bases matching TRBD2. CDR1 LGHDT and CDR2 YNNKEL come from the germline V gene (reference sequence). The CDR3 totals 15 residues. Germline trimming cut 5 bases from V and 2 bases from J; bases unmatched to any gene: 6. CDR3 sequence (DNA): TGTGCCAGCAGCTCAATAGCGGGAACCACAGATACGCAGTATTTT. Encoded protein: CASSSIAGTTDTQYF.

The chain carries TRBV6-1 and TRBJ2-1, with D possibly being TRBD1 (5 bases). Germline lookup yields CDR1 MNHNS and CDR2 SASEGT. The CDR3 runs 15 residues. Trimming removed 6 bases at V and 9 bases at J, with 21 bases between. As DNA, the CDR3 is TGTGCCAGCAGAACTTTCACTCAAGGGGTGGGTGAGCAGTTCTTC. As protein: CASRTFTQGVGEQFF.

This clonotype showed up just a few times. The chain has TRBV28 and TRBJ2-7, with 7 bases matching TRBD1. The CDR3 consists of 13 residues. Trimming took 2 bases from V and 3 from J; bases not matched to a gene: 1. Germline CDR1 is MDHEN and CDR2 is SYDVKM. The CDR3 DNA reads TGTGCCAGCAGTTTAGGACAGGACTACGAGCAGTACGTC. Amino acid sequence: CASSLGQDYEQYV.

This clonotype was counted many times. The J gene is TRBJ2-2, the V gene TRBV29-1, with D hard to call. The CDR3 contains 13 residues. Germline V gene lookup returns CDR1 SQVTM and CDR2 ANQGSEA. V lost 7 bases and J 4 bases, leaving 13 bases between the germline ends. CDR3 nucleotides: TGCAGCGCTAGGCGGCAGATCACCGGGGAGCTGTTTTTT. It yields the protein CSARRQITGELFF.

This sequence joins TRBV4-1 and TRBJ2-1; D not resolved. Germline-derived CDR1 and CDR2 are MGHRA and YSYEKL. The CDR3 consists of 16 residues. The V and J ends lost 0 bases and 5 bases respectively, with 14 bases between them. CDR3 nucleotide sequence: TGCGCCAGCAGCCAAGATATCGGAGTTAAAAACAATGAGCAGTTCTTC. Encoded protein: CASSQDIGVKNNEQFF.

The V and J genes are TRBV7-2 and TRBJ2-6; D is possibly TRBD2 (5 bases). V lost 1 base and J 6 bases, leaving 13 bases between the germline ends. The CDR3 contains 16 residues. Germline V CDR1 and CDR2: SGHTA, FQGNSA. The CDR3 sequence: CASSLVGGPSANVLTF. CDR3 DNA sequence: TGTGCCAGCAGCTTAGTTGGAGGCCCCTCGGCCAACGTCCTGACTTTC.

This clonotype was picked up a small number of times. CDR3 in amino acids: CASSFGLAGVFTGELFF. The CDR3 DNA is TGTGCCAGCAGTTTTGGACTAGCGGGGGTGTTCACCGGGGAGCTGTTTTTT. The rearrangement uses TRBV28 and TRBJ2-2; 13 bases are shared with TRBD2. V was pared by 3 bases and J by 4 bases, with 5 bases of the junction left unmatched. Germline V CDR1 and CDR2: MDHEN, SYDVKM. The CDR3 contains 17 residues.